The present T cell receptor (beta chain) was sequenced within a study of CD8 T cells in ankylosing spondylitis. This clonotype was picked up a small number of times. Antigen specificity is unknown. The study, taken as a whole, reports: Characteristic of ankylosing spondylitis blood, it appeared, was a TCR beta motif comprising eight highly homologous variants. Disease-associated clones were reportedly significantly overrepresented in matched ankylosing spondylitis synovial fluid.

A quantitative 5'-RACE method, one with molecular barcodes, was used to make TCR beta libraries. TCRdb processed the 5' RACE reads anew with MiXCR; each CDR3 protein has one entry. The repertoire holds approximately 140,000 distinct CDR3 sequences, with 44% as singletons. Germline V lookup: CDR1 MRHNA, CDR2 SNTAGT. With V trimmed by 4 bases and J by 2 bases, 4 bases remained unmatched. This CDR3 has 15 residues. Input material: synovial fluid, either unsorted or a sorted T cell fraction (not recorded which). This clonotype was obtained from a male donor with ankylosing spondylitis. V usage is TRBV6-4 and J usage is TRBJ2-3; 9 bases are a match to TRBD2. In nucleotides, the CDR3 is TGTGCCAGCAGTGCTAGCGGGGAACCCACAGATACGCAGTATTTT. This encodes CASSASGEPTDTQYF.